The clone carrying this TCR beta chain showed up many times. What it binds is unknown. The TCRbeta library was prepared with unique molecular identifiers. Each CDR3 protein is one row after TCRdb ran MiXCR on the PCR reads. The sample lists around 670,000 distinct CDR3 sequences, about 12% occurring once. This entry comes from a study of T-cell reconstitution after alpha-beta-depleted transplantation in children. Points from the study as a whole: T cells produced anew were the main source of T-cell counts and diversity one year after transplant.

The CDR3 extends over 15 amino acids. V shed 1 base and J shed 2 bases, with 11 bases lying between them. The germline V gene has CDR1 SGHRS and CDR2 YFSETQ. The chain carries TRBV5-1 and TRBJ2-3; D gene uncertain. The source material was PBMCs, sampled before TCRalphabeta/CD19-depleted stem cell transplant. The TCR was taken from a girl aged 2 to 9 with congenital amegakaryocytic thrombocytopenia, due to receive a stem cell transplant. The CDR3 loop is CASSLRGDHTDTQYF. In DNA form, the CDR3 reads TGCGCCAGCAGCTTGAGAGGTGACCACACAGATACGCAGTATTTT.